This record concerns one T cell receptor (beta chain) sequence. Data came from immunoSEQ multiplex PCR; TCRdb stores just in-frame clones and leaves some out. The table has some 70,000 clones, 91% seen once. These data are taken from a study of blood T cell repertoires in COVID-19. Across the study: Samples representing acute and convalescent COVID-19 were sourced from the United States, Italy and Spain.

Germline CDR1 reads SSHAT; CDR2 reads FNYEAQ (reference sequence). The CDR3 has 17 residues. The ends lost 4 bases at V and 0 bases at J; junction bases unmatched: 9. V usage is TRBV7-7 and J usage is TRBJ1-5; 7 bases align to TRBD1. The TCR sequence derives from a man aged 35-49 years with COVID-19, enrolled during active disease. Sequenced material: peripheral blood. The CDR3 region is CASSSRAGTDSNQPQHF. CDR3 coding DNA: TGTGCCAGCAGCTCCCGTGCCGGGACAGATAGCAATCAGCCCCAGCATTTT.